The 8 T cell receptor beta chains below come from one sample, sequenced in a study of shared clonotypes between healthy human individuals. The naive CD8 fraction comprised CD45RO-negative cells positively selected for CCR7 and excluded terminally differentiated effector memory CD45RA+ cells. Clones were sequenced by immunoSEQ multiplex PCR, and TCRdb holds only the in-frame ones, with some missing. The sample carries around 2,000,000 clones, just over 90% recorded once. Specimen: naive CD8+ T cells from PBMCs. The receptors come from a man aged 18 to 30 in good health. Some clones in this sample may be carry-over from other donors' samples.

The chain has TRBV27 and TRBJ1-4; D gene ambiguous. The length of the CDR3 is 13 residues. The V end lost 6 bases, the J end lost 4 bases, and 9 bases lay between the germline ends. Per germline, CDR1 MNHEY and CDR2 SMNVEV (reference sequence). In DNA, the CDR3 is TGTGCCAGCAGACCTAGAGATAATGAAAAACTGTTTTTT. Its protein product is CASRPRDNEKLFF.

This chain joins TRBV7-2 and TRBJ1-1; D is perhaps TRBD1 (5 bases). Trimming pared 2 bases from V and 5 bases from J, leaving 18 bases between. The V gene's germline CDR1 is SGHTA and CDR2 FQGNSA. This CDR3 is 16 amino acids long. This chain's CDR3 is CASSLWYRTPSTEAFF. CDR3 nucleotides: TGTGCCAGCAGCTTATGGTACAGGACCCCAAGTACTGAAGCTTTCTTT.

The chain joins TRBV28 to TRBJ2-5; 7 bases map to TRBD2. This CDR3 is 15 amino acids long. The junction had 13 bases not matched to a gene; V was cut back by 7 bases and J by 5 bases. Germline V CDR1 and CDR2: MDHEN, SYDVKM. The DNA of the CDR3 is TGTGCCAGCATCTTAAACGGGAGGCCTAAGGAGACCCAGTACTTC. This sequence encodes CASILNGRPKETQYF.

This CDR3 is CASSQAITSRETQYF. In nucleotides, the CDR3 is TGCGCCAGCAGCCAAGCTATCACTAGCAGAGAGACCCAGTACTTC. V gene TRBV4-1 combines with J gene TRBJ2-5; D is possibly TRBD2 (6 bases). The CDR3 totals 15 residues. Germline CDR1 is MGHRA and CDR2 is YSYEKL. Trimming left V 1 base short and J 4 bases short, with 13 bases between.

The CDR3 nucleotides are TGTGCCAGCAGCTTAGGACCCGAGCAGTACTTC. The encoded protein is CASSLGPEQYF. V and J are TRBV7-9 and TRBJ2-5; D remains ambiguous. The J call may be in error: the DNA end matches TRBJ2-7 better. CDR1 is SEHNR and CDR2 is FQNEAQ in the germline V gene (reference sequence). This CDR3 spans 11 amino acids.

V and J are TRBV7-3 and TRBJ1-5; 9 bases agree with TRBD1. This CDR3 contains 20 residues. Trimming at V came to 5 bases and at J to 5 bases, leaving 22 bases not matched to a gene. From germline, CDR1 is SGHTA and CDR2 FQGTGA. CDR3 nucleotides: TGTGCCAGCAGCCCCCTTTACCTTCGGCCCGGGACAGGGAAGGATCAGCCCCAGCATTTT. Its translation: CASSPLYLRPGTGKDQPQHF.

The sample holds one count of this clone. CDR3 protein: CASSTTGTANTGELFF. The CDR3 region has the DNA TGTGCCAGCAGTACGACCGGGACGGCGAACACCGGGGAGCTGTTTTTT. V gene TRBV2 combines with J gene TRBJ2-2; D may match TRBD1 or TRBD2 (5 bases each). Trimming took 5 bases from V and 0 from J, leaving 13 bases between them. The CDR3 consists of 16 residues. CDR1 and CDR2 from the germline V gene are SNHLY and FYNNEI.

The chain carries TRBV19 and TRBJ2-1, with D unresolved. Germline V gene lookup returns CDR1 LNHDA and CDR2 SQIVND (reference sequence). This CDR3 contains 13 residues. Trimming cost V 3 bases and J 4 bases, with 7 bases left between them. The CDR3 DNA reads TGTGCCAGTAGTATGCCCGGTTACAATGAGCAGTTCTTC. It is translated as CASSMPGYNEQFF.